The clone carrying this T cell receptor beta chain has a count of ten or more. The antigen is unknown. The CDR3 is 14 amino acids. CDR1 SGHTA and CDR2 FQGNSA come from the germline V gene. The J segment lost 4 bases and the V segment lost 3 bases, leaving 4 bases of the junction unmatched. Quantitative 5'-RACE was performed with molecular barcodes, and it yielded the TCR beta libraries. MiXCR was run by TCRdb on the 5' RACE reads, yielding one entry per CDR3 protein. The sample carries about 390,000 distinct CDR3 sequences, about a fifth recorded once. This specimen belongs to a study of CD8 T cells in ankylosing spondylitis. Study-level points and caveats: A motif of 7 or 8 highly homologous TCR beta variants was seen as apparently characteristic of ankylosing spondylitis blood. Reported data indicate significant enrichment of disease-linked clones within matched ankylosing spondylitis synovial fluid. The disease-linked clones had a CD8+ phenotype and low blood frequencies.

Specimen: blood, either unsorted or a sorted T cell fraction (not recorded which). The chain uses TRBV7-2 and TRBJ2-7; the match to TRBD2 covers 9 bases. This clonotype originated in a male donor with ankylosing spondylitis. The CDR3 loop reads CASSFSGSLYEQYF. CDR3 DNA sequence: TGTGCCAGCAGCTTTAGCGGGAGTTTGTACGAGCAGTACTTC.